Below are 7 T cell receptor beta chains sequenced from a single sample in a study of control samples from healthy donors and cancer patients. Sequenced by immunoSEQ multiplex PCR; TCRdb stores in-frame clones only, minus some. Of 120,000 or so clones listed, roughly 92% are singletons. The sequencing sample was made of blood. The receptor source for this set is a woman aged 18-30 years in good health.

The chain employs TRBV27 and TRBJ2-3, with TRBD2 identical over 7 bases. The CDR3 length is 18 residues. Germline loops: CDR1 MNHEY, CDR2 SMNVEV (reference sequence). The V segment lost 3 bases and the J segment 3 bases; nucleotides outside the gene matches: 15. CDR3 coding DNA: TGTGCCAGCAGTTTCCGCACCGGATTGAGGGAGGGAACAGATACGCAGTATTTT. Its translation: CASSFRTGLREGTDTQYF.

A single count supports this clone. CDR3 in DNA: TGTGCCAGCAGTACTGCAGGGGGCGTACAAGAGACCCAGTACTTC. Its protein is CASSTAGGVQETQYF. The chain couples TRBV28 to TRBJ2-5; the match to TRBD1 covers 8 bases. V lost 5 bases, J lost 2 bases, and 7 bases stayed unmatched. Looked up from germline, CDR1 is MDHEN and CDR2 is SYDVKM. This CDR3 spans 15 amino acids.

The chain combines TRBV6-2 or TRBV6-3 with TRBJ2-2; D ambiguous. V lost 2 bases and J lost 5, with 9 bases in between. The CDR3 length is 14 residues. Looked up from germline, CDR1 is MNHEY and CDR2 is SVGEGT. This CDR3 reads CASSYLGFTGELFF. For the CDR3, the DNA is TGTGCCAGCAGTTACCTCGGGTTTACCGGGGAGCTGTTTTTT.

This chain uses TRBV5-6 with TRBJ2-7; D possibly uses TRBD1 or TRBD2 (5 bases each). The CDR3 sequence is 13 residues long. V shed 5 bases and J shed 0 bases, with 9 bases lying between them. CDR1 SGHDT and CDR2 YYEEEE come from the germline V gene. The CDR3 coding sequence is TGTGCCAGCAGATCAGGGAGCTCCTACGAGCAGTACTTC. Residues: CASRSGSSYEQYF.

The chain links TRBV7-9 to TRBJ1-4; TRBD1 might be the D (6 bases). The CDR3 has 15 amino acids. V was trimmed by 2 bases and J by 0 bases, leaving 7 bases between them. Germline CDR1 is SEHNR and CDR2 is FQNEAQ (reference sequence). CDR3 residues: CASSLKGATNEKLFF. The CDR3 bases are TGTGCCAGCAGCTTAAAGGGGGCAACTAATGAAAAACTGTTTTTT.

This clone was recorded only once. V and J are TRBV5-4 and TRBJ1-1; 8 bases map to TRBD1. V gave up 4 bases and J gave up 6 bases; unmatched junction bases: 8. Per germline, CDR1 SGHNT and CDR2 YYREEE (reference sequence). This CDR3 is 14 amino acids long. CDR3 bases: TGTGCCAGCAGCCCGCAGGACAGGGCGGCTGAAGCTTTCTTT. Translating gives CASSPQDRAAEAFF.

The chain combines TRBV7-9 with TRBJ2-7, with 7 bases fitting TRBD1. The V segment lost 5 bases and the J segment 1 base; nucleotides outside the gene matches: 5. The CDR3 runs 14 residues. Germline V gene data show CDR1 as SEHNR and CDR2 as FQNEAQ (reference sequence). As DNA, the CDR3 is TGTGCCAGCAGCCGTTGGGACAGTTCCTACGAGCAGTACTTC. It encodes CASSRWDSSYEQYF.